A selection of T cell receptor beta chains follows, all from one sample in a study of T cell responses to AZD1222 COVID-19 vaccine. The method was immunoSEQ multiplex PCR; TCRdb's version includes in-frame clones alone and lacks a portion of them. Of some 100,000 clones in the sample, approximately 88% are singletons; the top ten hold 9.5% to 15%. The input for sequencing was peripheral blood, taken on day 0 of MenACWY control vaccination. The origin of the receptors is an adult in good health. Each CDR3 is given with its conserved first and last residue. A D gene is named only where the DNA matches it firmly. Rows give clone size only sometimes, using once, few, many, or a class for an expanded clone.

d_call j_call cdr3_length clone_size v_call cdr3_aa cdr3_nt
NA TRBJ1-5 13 once TRBV30 CAWGGGGNQPQHF TGTGCCTGGGGAGGGGGGGGCAATCAGCCCCAGCATTTT
NA TRBJ2-7 14 NA TRBV5-4 CASSLIETAYEQYF TGTGCCAGCAGCTTGATCGAGACAGCCTACGAGCAGTACTTC
NA TRBJ2-7 13 NA TRBV30 CAWSLGGTYEQYF TGTGCCTGGAGTCTAGGGGGGACCTACGAGCAGTACTTC
NA TRBJ1-2 16 NA TRBV4-2 CASSQDPGWSNYGYTF TGTGCCAGCAGCCAAGATCCGGGGTGGTCTAACTATGGCTACACCTTC
NA TRBJ1-3 14 NA TRBV28 CASSSGSSGNTIYF TGTGCCAGCAGTTCAGGGAGCTCTGGAAACACCATATATTTT
NA TRBJ2-3 13 NA TRBV5-1 CASSLNWRDTQYF TGCGCCAGCAGCTTGAATTGGCGGGATACGCAGTATTTT
NA TRBJ1-2 15 few TRBV3-1/TRBV3-2 CASSHDWTNGRGYTF TGTGCCAGCAGCCATGACTGGACCAACGGGAGGGGCTACACCTTC
NA TRBJ1-6 16 NA TRBV30 CAWSDPWQGNNSPLHF TGTGCCTGGAGTGACCCATGGCAGGGAAATAATTCACCCCTCCACTTT
NA TRBJ2-7 11 NA TRBV2 CASSGGNEQYF TGTGCCAGCAGTGGGGGAAACGAGCAGTACTTC
TRBD2 TRBJ2-1 16 once TRBV6-4 CASSDLGTSGRNEQFF TGTGCCAGCAGTGACCTCGGGACTAGCGGGAGGAATGAGCAGTTCTTC
NA TRBJ1-1 15 NA TRBV16 CASSQFGEGLTEAFF TGTGCCAGCAGCCAATTTGGTGAGGGGTTGACTGAAGCTTTCTTT
NA TRBJ2-5 14 NA TRBV3-1/TRBV3-2 CASSQAGTGETQYF TGTGCCAGCAGCCAAGCGGGGACGGGAGAGACCCAGTACTTC
TRBD2 TRBJ2-1 15 NA TRBV7-3 CASSSGTSTYNEQFF TGTGCCAGCAGTTCAGGGACTAGCACCTACAATGAGCAGTTCTTC